This T cell receptor beta chain was found in a study of beta chain features in type 1 diabetes. This clone was seen a few times. The investigators reverse transcribed all of the isolated RNA, so they sequenced expressed TCRB transcripts. Sequencing used immunoSEQ multiplex PCR; TCRdb keeps in-frame clones, though not all of them. The data contain roughly 290,000 clones, 8% of them seen just once; the ten biggest clones take up approximately 0.93%. Germline V gene sequence: CDR1 SQVTM, CDR2 ANQGSEA. The ends lost 6 bases at V and 0 bases at J; junction bases unmatched: 5. The CDR3 is 14 residues long. The receptor's source is a woman aged 18-29 years in good health. The sequencing sample was made of central memory CD4+ T cells from blood. The V gene is TRBV29-1, the J gene TRBJ1-1, with 9 bases aligning to TRBD1. CDR3: CSVGGQGLNTEAFF. The CDR3 DNA reads as TGCAGCGTGGGCGGACAGGGGTTGAACACTGAAGCTTTCTTT.